Listed below are T cell receptor beta chains from one sample, sequenced in a study of glioma-infiltrating T cells. TCRdb recomputed calls from the multiplex PCR reads with MiXCR, one row per CDR3 protein. Of about 410,000 distinct CDR3 sequences listed, 41% were seen once; the top ten hold 12%. Sample: glioma tissue, nonneoplastic brain tissue, or PBMCs (not recorded which). The receptors here all came from a human donor with low-grade glioma or glioblastoma, undergoing nonglioma brain surgery, or in good health (not recorded which). Each CDR3 is given with its conserved first and last residue. D genes are given only for firm matches. Some rows mark clone size as missing; the rest say once, few, many or name a class of expanded clone.

TRBJ2-7	TRBV6-1	NA	TRBD1	TGTGCCATCAGTGAGACAGGGGCCGAGCAGTACTTC	CAISETGAEQYF
TRBJ2-7	TRBV20-1	NA	NA	TGCAGTGCTAGAGCCAACGAGCAGTACTTC	CSARANEQYF
TRBJ1-2	TRBV6-2/TRBV6-3	many	TRBD1	TGTGCCAGCAGATCGACAGGGTCTGGGTATGGCTACACCTTC	CASRSTGSGYGYTF
TRBJ2-4	TRBV20-1	NA	NA	TGCAGTGCTAGAGATTACGAAGTCCTAGCCAAAAACATTCAGTACTTC	CSARDYEVLAKNIQYF
TRBJ1-2	TRBV7-8	NA	TRBD1	TGTGCCAGCAGCCGACAGGGGTCCCTACTATTTCGCTACACCTTC	CASSRQGSLLFRYTF
TRBJ2-1	TRBV19	NA	NA	TGTGCCAGTACTCCTCTTCGGGGGAGAAACAATGAGCAGTTCTTC	CASTPLRGRNNEQFF
TRBJ2-1	TRBV7-9	NA	NA	TGTGCCAGCAGCTTAATCAACCAGGAGCAGTTCTTC	CASSLINQEQFF
TRBJ2-7	TRBV20-1	NA	NA	TGCAGTGCTACTCCCCCAGATTCCTACGAGCAGTACTTC	CSATPPDSYEQYF
TRBJ2-3	TRBV18	NA	NA	TGTGCCAGCTCACCCGTTACCAGGGGTTTTACAGATACGCAGTATTTT	CASSPVTRGFTDTQYF
TRBJ1-1	TRBV10-3	NA	NA	TGTGCCATCAATGTTGCCTCGAACACTGAAGCTTTCTTT	CAINVASNTEAFF
TRBJ2-1	TRBV15	few	NA	TGTGCCACCAGCAGAGCCGGGGGCTCCTACAATGAGCAGTTCTTC	CATSRAGGSYNEQFF
TRBJ1-5	TRBV3-1	NA	NA	TGTGCCAGCAGTCCGAGGGCCCAGCCCCAGCATTTT	CASSPRAQPQHF
TRBJ1-2	TRBV28	few	NA	TGTGCCAGCAGTTTGAAAGCCGATTATGGCTACACCTTC	CASSLKADYGYTF
TRBJ2-7	TRBV7-2	NA	TRBD1	TGTGCCAGCAGCTCGGACAGGGTAAACTACGAGCAGTACTTC	CASSSDRVNYEQYF
TRBJ2-2	TRBV15	few	NA	TGTGCCACCAGCATGACCAGGCGCCCCGGGGAGCTGTTTTTT	CATSMTRRPGELFF
TRBJ1-1	TRBV2	NA	NA	TGTGCCAGCACCGACGAAATTAATACTGAAGCTTTCTTT	CASTDEINTEAFF
TRBJ2-7	TRBV6-2/TRBV6-3	many	TRBD2	TGTGCCAGCAGTTACTCGACTACTTCGGGGACTAGCGCCTCCTACGAGCAGTACTTC	CASSYSTTSGTSASYEQYF
TRBJ2-1	TRBV14	NA	TRBD2	TGTGCCAGCAGCCATGGACTAGCGGGAGAAGCCTATGAGCAGTTCTTC	CASSHGLAGEAYEQFF
TRBJ2-7	TRBV7-6	few	NA	TGTGCTAGCAGCCTAGGGGAGTCCGCCGAGCAGTACTTC	CASSLGESAEQYF
TRBJ1-3	TRBV7-6	NA	NA	TGTGCCAGCAGCTCGCCAGGACGGTTCTCTGGAAACACCATATATTTT	CASSSPGRFSGNTIYF
TRBJ1-2	TRBV28	NA	NA	TGTGCCAGCAGCCCAGGACAGAATAACTATGGCTACACCTTC	CASSPGQNNYGYTF
TRBJ2-7	TRBV15	many	NA	TGTGCCACCAGCAGAACGACCTCCTACGAGCAGTACTTC	CATSRTTSYEQYF
TRBJ2-1	TRBV20-1	few	TRBD2	TGCAGTGCCTACCCTCCCACCGGGACTATAGACTACAATGAGCAGTTCTTC	CSAYPPTGTIDYNEQFF
TRBJ2-2	TRBV20-1	few	NA	TGCAGTGCTAGTCGAACTCCAGAGCCCGGGGAGCTGTTTTTT	CSASRTPEPGELFF
TRBJ2-7	TRBV29-1	once	NA	TGCAGCGTTGCCCTAGCCAGGTACGAGCAGTACTTC	CSVALARYEQYF
TRBJ2-1	TRBV28	NA	NA	TGTGCCACCAGTTTTCGACTCGGAAGTCTGCAGTTCTTT	CATSFRLGSLQFF
TRBJ1-2	TRBV6-1	few	TRBD1	TGTGCCAGCAGTCCCGAGGACAGGGTGGGGTATGGCTACACCTTC	CASSPEDRVGYGYTF
TRBJ2-3	TRBV27	many	NA	TGTGCCAGCAGTTTTGAGGCCAGCACAGATACGCAGTATTTT	CASSFEASTDTQYF
TRBJ2-1	TRBV15	many	NA	TGTGCCACCAGCAGAGATCGTCGGGGGGCGCAGAATGAGCAGTTCTTC	CATSRDRRGAQNEQFF